A selection of T cell receptor beta chains follows, all from one sample in a study of shared clonotypes between healthy human individuals. The method was immunoSEQ multiplex PCR; TCRdb's version includes in-frame clones alone and lacks a portion of them. The sample has more than 400,000 clones; over 70% are singletons. The source material was PBMCs. The receptors originated from a woman between 40 and 55 years old in good health. Some clones in this sample may be carry-over from other donors' samples. Both conserved end residues are part of each CDR3. Each record gives: V gene, J gene, CDR3 protein.

TRBV19	TRBJ1-1	CASSRDIDTEAFF
TRBV10-2	TRBJ2-7	CASSEYLAEQYF
TRBV5-4	TRBJ1-1	CASSAWGLNTEAFF
TRBV7-3	TRBJ1-1	CASSLWAPTEGDTEAFF
TRBV11-2	TRBJ2-7	CASGLAGTRYEQYF
TRBV28	TRBJ1-2	CASSLVLRTGPYGYTF
TRBV28	TRBJ2-7	CASSPTGIVGEQYF
TRBV15	TRBJ2-7	CATSSPGTPHEQYF
TRBV28	TRBJ1-5	CASSLFRYYSNQPQHF
TRBV28	TRBJ1-2	CASSLIQANYGYTF
TRBV29-1	TRBJ2-7	CSVAAGTVRYEQYF
TRBV19	TRBJ2-2	CASSIWAGERTGELFF
TRBV2	TRBJ1-2	CASKKQGGGYTF
TRBV7-9	TRBJ2-7	CASSWTRDRVGEQYF
TRBV2	TRBJ2-3	CASSGYTDTQYF
TRBV7-8	TRBJ2-3	CASSERRDTQYF
TRBV28	TRBJ1-5	CASSFLWGNQPQHF
TRBV18	TRBJ2-7	CASSSERSYEQYF
TRBV7-2	TRBJ2-1	CASSLAPAGGHNEQFF
TRBV2	TRBJ2-5	CASSRGLAGDIGPETQYF
TRBV4-1	TRBJ1-2	CASSQTQGPVDGYTF
TRBV2	TRBJ1-1	CASSDLGNTEAFF
TRBV4-2	TRBJ2-7	CASSQALRTTMGEQYF
TRBV7-9	TRBJ2-1	CASSTWTGAYNEQFF
TRBV2	TRBJ1-2	CASGVRENYGYTF
TRBV30	TRBJ1-1	CAGGRGMNTEAFF
TRBV5-1	TRBJ1-2	CASSLATSYGYTF
TRBV5-1	TRBJ2-3	CASSLLPSSGSGTDTQYF
TRBV15	TRBJ2-7	CATSRDRGKTYEQYF
TRBV30	TRBJ2-7	CACQDYGGGGHEQYF
TRBV2	TRBJ2-2	CASSASGRVGGELFF
TRBV5-1	TRBJ2-2	CASSPEMNGELFF
TRBV19	TRBJ2-5	CASSISARGETQYF
TRBV7-2	TRBJ2-7	CASSLSSGDLGEQYF
TRBV7-2	TRBJ1-2	CASSLRGTPTDGYTF
TRBV4-2	TRBJ2-1	CASSHPLRGGSSYNEQFF
TRBV2	TRBJ1-4	CASLFLGTLYEKLFF
TRBV6-5	TRBJ1-4	CASSYLQTGGPRKLFF
TRBV2	TRBJ2-7	CASTPGRGLEIYEQYF
TRBV30	TRBJ1-1	CAWSGGGAEAFF
TRBV28	TRBJ2-2	CASSSPQGAGELFF
TRBV7-2	TRBJ2-7	CASSKGLAGSNEQYF
TRBV2	TRBJ1-1	CASTRTGSLGEAFF
TRBV10-3	TRBJ1-1	CAISDWTGKKAEAFF
TRBV28	TRBJ1-1	CASSLGPGENTEAFF
TRBV15	TRBJ2-2	CATSRDLRTSNSGELFF